This TCR beta chain came from a study of cytomegalovirus exposure and HLA in healthy donors. At the level of the study: A previous analysis identified fewer than 130 million unique TCR beta sequences derived from around 200 million T cells.

About this clone itself: Antigen unknown.

The germline gives CDR1 SQVTM, CDR2 ANQGSEA. V shed 6 bases, J shed 7 bases, and the junction held 12 bases outside the gene matches. There are 15 residues in the CDR3. General study results and limits: Per a prior analysis, the majority of TCR beta V segments were productive roughly 90% or roughly 30% of the time. TCR beta chains numbering 150 to 200 were designated cytomegalovirus-associated. Sequencing likely produced, as an artifact, a cluster of highly shared sequence variants.

The PCR made use of 60 Vbeta and 13 Jbeta primers. Sequenced by immunoSEQ multiplex PCR; TCRdb stores in-frame clones only, minus some. The data contain fewer than 150,000 clones, around 79% of them singletons. The TCR originated in a male donor in good health and CMV-seronegative. The sequenced sample consisted of PBMCs. The chain couples TRBV29-1 to TRBJ1-2; the match to TRBD1 covers 12 bases. CDR3 in amino acids: CSVAPGQGAFVGYTF. Written as DNA, the CDR3 is TGCAGCGTAGCACCGGGACAGGGGGCATTTGTTGGCTACACCTTC.